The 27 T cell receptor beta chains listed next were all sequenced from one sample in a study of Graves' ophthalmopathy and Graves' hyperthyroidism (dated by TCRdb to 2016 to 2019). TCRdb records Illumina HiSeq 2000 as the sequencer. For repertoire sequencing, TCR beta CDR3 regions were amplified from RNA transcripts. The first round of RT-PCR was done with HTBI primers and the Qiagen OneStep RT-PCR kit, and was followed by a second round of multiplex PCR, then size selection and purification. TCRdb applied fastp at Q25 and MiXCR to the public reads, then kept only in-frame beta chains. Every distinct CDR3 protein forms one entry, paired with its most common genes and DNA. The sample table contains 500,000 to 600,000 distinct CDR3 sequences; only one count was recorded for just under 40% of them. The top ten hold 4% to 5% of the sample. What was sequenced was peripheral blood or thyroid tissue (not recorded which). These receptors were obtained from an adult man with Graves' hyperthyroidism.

CDR3: CASSYQGATYEQYF. In nucleotides, the CDR3 is TGTGCCAGCAGTTACCAGGGGGCAACCTACGAGCAGTACTTC. The chain joins TRBV6-5 to TRBJ2-7; 8 bases are shared with TRBD1. V was pared by 2 bases and J by 2 bases, with 2 bases of the junction left unmatched. The V gene's germline CDR1 is MNHEY and CDR2 SVGAGI. This CDR3 region has 14 residues.

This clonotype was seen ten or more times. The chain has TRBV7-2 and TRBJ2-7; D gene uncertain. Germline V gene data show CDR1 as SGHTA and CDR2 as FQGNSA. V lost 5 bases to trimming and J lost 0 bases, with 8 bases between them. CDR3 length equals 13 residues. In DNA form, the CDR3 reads TGTGCCAGCAGCCCCCGATTCTCCTACGAGCAGTACTTC. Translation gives CASSPRFSYEQYF.

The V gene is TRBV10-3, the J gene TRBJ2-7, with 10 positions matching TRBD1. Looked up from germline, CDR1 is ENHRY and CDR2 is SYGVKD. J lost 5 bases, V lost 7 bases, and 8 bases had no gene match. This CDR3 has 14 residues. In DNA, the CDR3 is TGTGCCATCACGGGACAGGGGAAACCCCACGAGCAGTACTTC. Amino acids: CAITGQGKPHEQYF.

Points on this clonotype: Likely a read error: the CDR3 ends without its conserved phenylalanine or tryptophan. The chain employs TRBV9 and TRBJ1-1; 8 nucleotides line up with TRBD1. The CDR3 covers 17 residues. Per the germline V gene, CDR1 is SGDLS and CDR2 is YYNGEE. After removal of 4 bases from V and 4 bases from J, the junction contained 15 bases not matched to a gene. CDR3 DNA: TGTGCCAGCAGCTTAGTCCTGGGCAGGGGGCGGGGCACTGAAGCTTTCTGT. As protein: CASSLVLGRGRGTEAFC.

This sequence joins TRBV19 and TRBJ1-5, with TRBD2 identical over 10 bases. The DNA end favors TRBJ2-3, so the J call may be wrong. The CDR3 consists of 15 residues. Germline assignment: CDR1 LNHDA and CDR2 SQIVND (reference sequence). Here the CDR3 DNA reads TGTGCCAGTAGCAAGACTAGCGGGCAGACAGATACGCAGTATTTT. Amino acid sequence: CASSKTSGQTDTQYF.

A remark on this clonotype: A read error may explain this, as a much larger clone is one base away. CDR3 nucleotides: TGTGCCAGCAGCCCAGCAGAGGGGGAAGCCCCCTCTTTCTTT. This translates into CASSPAEGEAPSFF. The chain couples TRBV11-2 to TRBJ1-1; D may be TRBD1 (6 bases). This CDR3 has 14 residues. Germline V gene sequence: CDR1 SGHAT, CDR2 FQNNGV. The V and J ends lost 5 bases and 12 bases respectively, with 22 bases between them.

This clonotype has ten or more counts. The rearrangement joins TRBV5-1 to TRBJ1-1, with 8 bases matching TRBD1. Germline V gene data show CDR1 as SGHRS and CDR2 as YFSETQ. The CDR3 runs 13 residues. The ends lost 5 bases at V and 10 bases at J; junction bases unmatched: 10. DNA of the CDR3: TGCGCCAGCAGTGAGACAGGGGATATTCGAGCTTTCTTT. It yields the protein CASSETGDIRAFF.

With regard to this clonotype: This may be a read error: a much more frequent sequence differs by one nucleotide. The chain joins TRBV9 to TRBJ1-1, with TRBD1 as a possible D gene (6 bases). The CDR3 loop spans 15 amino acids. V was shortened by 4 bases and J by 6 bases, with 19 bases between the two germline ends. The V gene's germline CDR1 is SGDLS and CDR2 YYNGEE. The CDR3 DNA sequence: TGTGCCAGCAGCTTGGCCCTCAGGGGCTGGGCTGAAGCTTTCTTT. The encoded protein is CASSLALRGWAEAFF.

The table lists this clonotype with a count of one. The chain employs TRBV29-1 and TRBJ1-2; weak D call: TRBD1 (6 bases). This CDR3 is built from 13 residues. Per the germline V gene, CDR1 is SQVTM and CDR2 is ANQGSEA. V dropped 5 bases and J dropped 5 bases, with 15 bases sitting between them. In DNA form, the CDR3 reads TGCAGCGTTAGTCGGGCAGGGGAATATGGCTACACCTTC. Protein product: CSVSRAGEYGYTF.

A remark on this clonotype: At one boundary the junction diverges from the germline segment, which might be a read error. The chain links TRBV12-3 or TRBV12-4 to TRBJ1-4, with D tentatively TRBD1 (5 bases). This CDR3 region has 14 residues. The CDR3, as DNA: TGTGCCAGCAGTTTTGCAGGGACTATTGAAAAACTGTTTTTT. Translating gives CASSFAGTIEKLFF.

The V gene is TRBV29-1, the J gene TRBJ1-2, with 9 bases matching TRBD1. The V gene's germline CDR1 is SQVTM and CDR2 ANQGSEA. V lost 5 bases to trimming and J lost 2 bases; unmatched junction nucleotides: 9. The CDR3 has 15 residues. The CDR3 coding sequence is TGCAGCGTTCTTGAACAGGGGGCTTGGAACTATGGCTACACCTTC. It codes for CSVLEQGAWNYGYTF.

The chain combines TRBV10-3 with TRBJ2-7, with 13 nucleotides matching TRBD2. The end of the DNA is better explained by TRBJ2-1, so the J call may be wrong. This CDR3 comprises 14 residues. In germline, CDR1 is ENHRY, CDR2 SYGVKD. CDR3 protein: CAISSGLAGNEQFF. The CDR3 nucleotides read TGTGCCATCAGTTCGGGACTAGCGGGGAATGAGCAGTTCTTC.

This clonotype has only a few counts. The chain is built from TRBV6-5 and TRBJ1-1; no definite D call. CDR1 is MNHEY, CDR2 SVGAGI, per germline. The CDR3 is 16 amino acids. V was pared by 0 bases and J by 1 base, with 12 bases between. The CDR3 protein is CASSYSRGPGNTEAFF. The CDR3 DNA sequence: TGTGCCAGCAGTTACTCGAGAGGACCCGGGAACACTGAAGCTTTCTTT.

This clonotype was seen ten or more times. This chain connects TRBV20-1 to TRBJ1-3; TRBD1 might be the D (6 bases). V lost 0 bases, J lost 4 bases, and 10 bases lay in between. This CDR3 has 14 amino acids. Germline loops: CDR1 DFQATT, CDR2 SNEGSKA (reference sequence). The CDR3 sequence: CSARDWTVGNTIYF. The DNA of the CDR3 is TGCAGTGCTAGAGACTGGACAGTAGGAAACACCATATATTTT.

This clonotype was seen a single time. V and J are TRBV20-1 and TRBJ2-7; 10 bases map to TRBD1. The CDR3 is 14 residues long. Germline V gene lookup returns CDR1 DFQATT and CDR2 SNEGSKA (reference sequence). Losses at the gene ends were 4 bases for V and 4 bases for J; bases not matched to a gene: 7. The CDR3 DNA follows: TGCAGTGCTACGACCGGGACAGGGGCTTACGAGCAGTACTTC. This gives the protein CSATTGTGAYEQYF.

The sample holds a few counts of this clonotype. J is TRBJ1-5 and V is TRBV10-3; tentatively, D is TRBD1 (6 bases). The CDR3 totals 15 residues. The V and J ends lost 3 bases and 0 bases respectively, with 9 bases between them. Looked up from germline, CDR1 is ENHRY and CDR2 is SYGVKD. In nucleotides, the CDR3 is TGTGCCATCAGTGATACAGGGTTTAGCAATCAGCCCCAGCATTTT. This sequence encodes CAISDTGFSNQPQHF.

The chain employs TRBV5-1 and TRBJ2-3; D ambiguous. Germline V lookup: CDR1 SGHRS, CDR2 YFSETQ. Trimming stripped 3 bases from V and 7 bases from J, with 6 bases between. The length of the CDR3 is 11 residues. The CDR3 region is CASSWSNTQYF. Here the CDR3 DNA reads TGCGCCAGCAGCTGGTCCAATACGCAGTATTTT.

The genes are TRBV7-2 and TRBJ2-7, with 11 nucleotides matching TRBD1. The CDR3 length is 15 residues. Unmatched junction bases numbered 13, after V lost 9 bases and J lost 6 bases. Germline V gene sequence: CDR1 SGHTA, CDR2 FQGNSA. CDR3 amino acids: CASSFGQGATGEQYF. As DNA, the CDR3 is TGTGCCAGTAGTTTTGGACAGGGGGCGACCGGCGAGCAGTACTTC.

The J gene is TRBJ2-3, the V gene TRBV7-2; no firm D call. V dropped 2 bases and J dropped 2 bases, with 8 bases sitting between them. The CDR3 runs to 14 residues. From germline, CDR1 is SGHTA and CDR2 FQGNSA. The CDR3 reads CASSLLQYTDTQYF. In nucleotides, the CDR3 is TGTGCCAGCAGCTTATTACAGTACACAGATACGCAGTATTTT.

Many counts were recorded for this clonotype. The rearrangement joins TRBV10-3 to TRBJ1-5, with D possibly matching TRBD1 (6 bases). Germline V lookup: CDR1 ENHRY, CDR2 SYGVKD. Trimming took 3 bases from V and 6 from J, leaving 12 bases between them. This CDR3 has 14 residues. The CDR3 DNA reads TGTGCCATCAGTGAACGGGGGGCTGGTCAGCCCCAGCATTTT. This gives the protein CAISERGAGQPQHF.

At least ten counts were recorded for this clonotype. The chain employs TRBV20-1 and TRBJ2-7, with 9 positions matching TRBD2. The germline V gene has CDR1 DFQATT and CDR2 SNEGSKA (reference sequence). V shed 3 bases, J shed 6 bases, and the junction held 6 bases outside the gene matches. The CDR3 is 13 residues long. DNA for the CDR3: TGCAGTGCTAGTCTCCTAGCGGGACGCGAGCAGTACTTC. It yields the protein CSASLLAGREQYF.

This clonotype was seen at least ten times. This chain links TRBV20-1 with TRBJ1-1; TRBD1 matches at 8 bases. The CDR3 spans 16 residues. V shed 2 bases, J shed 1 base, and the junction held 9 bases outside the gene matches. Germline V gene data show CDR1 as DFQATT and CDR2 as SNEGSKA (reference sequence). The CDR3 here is CSARPRPGQGNTEAFF. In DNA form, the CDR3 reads TGCAGTGCTAGACCCCGCCCCGGACAGGGGAACACTGAAGCTTTCTTT.

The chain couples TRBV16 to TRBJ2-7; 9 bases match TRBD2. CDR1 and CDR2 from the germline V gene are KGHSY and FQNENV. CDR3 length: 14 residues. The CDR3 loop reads CARPRLAASYEQYF. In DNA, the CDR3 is TGTGCTAGACCCCGACTAGCGGCGTCCTACGAGCAGTACTTC.

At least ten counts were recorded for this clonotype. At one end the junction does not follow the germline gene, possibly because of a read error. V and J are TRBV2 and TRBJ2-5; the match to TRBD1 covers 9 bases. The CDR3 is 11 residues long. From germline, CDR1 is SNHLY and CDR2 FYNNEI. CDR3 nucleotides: TGTGCCAGCAGAGATGGACAGGGGCGACGCTTC. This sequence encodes CASRDGQGRRF.

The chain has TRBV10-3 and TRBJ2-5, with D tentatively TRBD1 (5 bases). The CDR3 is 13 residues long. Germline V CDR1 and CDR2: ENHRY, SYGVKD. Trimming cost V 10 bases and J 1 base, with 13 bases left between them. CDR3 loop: CASTWGTQETQYF. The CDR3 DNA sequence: TGTGCCAGCACCTGGGGCACCCAAGAGACCCAGTACTTC.

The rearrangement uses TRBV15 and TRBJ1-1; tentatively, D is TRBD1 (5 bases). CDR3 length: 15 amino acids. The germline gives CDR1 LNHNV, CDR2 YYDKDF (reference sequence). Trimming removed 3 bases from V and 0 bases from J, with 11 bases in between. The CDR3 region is CATSSVGGLNTEAFF. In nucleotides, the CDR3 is TGTGCCACCAGCAGCGTTGGGGGACTGAACACTGAAGCTTTCTTT. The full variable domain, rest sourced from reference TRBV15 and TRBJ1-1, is DAMVIQNPRYQVTQFGKPVTLSCSQTLNHNVMYWYQQKSSQAPKLLFHYYDKDFNNEADTPDNFQSRRPNTSFCFLDIRSPGLGDTAMYLCATSSVGGLNTEAFFGQGTRLTVV.

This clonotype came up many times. The DNA for the CDR3 is TGTGCCAGCAGCCAAGTGTCGGGGGTCCAAGAGACCCAGTACTTC. Amino acids: CASSQVSGVQETQYF. This chain uses TRBV4-2 with TRBJ2-5; D is possibly TRBD2 (6 bases). V was pared by 1 base and J by 1 base, with 10 bases between. Germline CDR1 and CDR2: LGHNA and YNFKEQ. This CDR3 has 15 amino acids.